This TCR beta chain was sequenced for a study of lymphopenia after photon versus proton radiotherapy. Concerning this clone: The antigen is undetermined.

The data were produced by immunoSEQ multiplex PCR, yet TCRdb's version contains in-frame clones alone and is incomplete. The sample includes over 35,000 clones, around 83% seen only once; the top ten take 20% to 25%. Study observations and caveats: Larger post-nadir TCR diversity loss correlated inversely with survival in deceased patients.

J lost 7 bases, V lost 7 bases, and 11 bases had no gene match. Germline V gene sequence: CDR1 SGHNT, CDR2 YENEEA. This CDR3 comprises 14 residues. This chain connects TRBV11-3 to TRBJ2-7; TRBD1 agrees at 9 bases. The clonotype originates from a woman aged 70-85 years with pancreatic cancer. Sequences were derived from peripheral blood, sampled from a patient treated with proton-based radiotherapy. CDR3 amino acids: CASTIGQGSVEQYF. Here the CDR3 DNA reads TGTGCCAGCACCATCGGACAGGGGAGTGTAGAGCAGTACTTC.